A selection of T cell receptor beta chains follows, all from one sample in a study of T cells in Graves' hyperthyroidism and ophthalmopathy. TCRdb re-analysed the multiplex PCR reads in MiXCR, keeping a single row per CDR3 protein. The sample consists of over 150,000 distinct CDR3 sequences, about a sixth of them appearing once. The sample was blood. The receptors derive from a woman aged 45-60 years with Graves' hyperthyroidism. The CDR3 runs from the conserved cysteine through the conserved F or W. The D gene is left open where the match is weak. For some rows the clone size is stated as once, few or many, or as a class when expanded; others skip it.

TGTGCCACCACGCACATCGGTACGCAGTATTTT	CATTHIGTQYF	TRBJ2-3	.	many	TRBV12-3/TRBV12-4
TGCAGTGCTAGAGCCTCCACGGGGGCTTCTTGGAGGAGTGAGCAGTTCTTC	CSARASTGASWRSEQFF	TRBJ2-1	.	many	TRBV20-1
TGCGCCAGCAGCTTGGGACAGGGTGGAGCCCTCTACGAGCAGTACTTC	CASSLGQGGALYEQYF	TRBJ2-7	TRBD1	many	TRBV5-1
TGTGCCAGCAGTCACGCGGGACAGGGGGGCAATCAGCCCCAGCATTTT	CASSHAGQGGNQPQHF	TRBJ1-5	TRBD1	.	TRBV6-1
TGTGCCAGCAGCTCGAGACTAGCGGGAGTGTCAGATACGCAGTATTTT	CASSSRLAGVSDTQYF	TRBJ2-3	TRBD2	many	TRBV7-2
TGTGCCAGCAGCCCCTACGGAGCGGGATCCTACAATGAGCAGTTCTTC	CASSPYGAGSYNEQFF	TRBJ2-1	TRBD2	many	TRBV28
TGTGCCAGCAGTGGAACACTCACCGTACGAGGGCAGTACTTC	CASSGTLTVRGQYF	TRBJ2-7	.	few	TRBV2
TGTGCCAGCAGCTTAGGACCACTCTACGAGCAGTACTTC	CASSLGPLYEQYF	TRBJ2-7	.	many	TRBV7-9
TGTGCCAGCAGCGCGGGGGTCTACGAGCAGTACTTC	CASSAGVYEQYF	TRBJ2-7	TRBD2	many	TRBV11-3
TGCAGTGCTAGGCCAAGACTTTTAGGTGAAAAACTGTTTTTT	CSARPRLLGEKLFF	TRBJ1-4	.	.	TRBV20-1
TGTGCCAGCAGCTTAAGGGTATCTCATCACGATCAGCCCCAGCATTTT	CASSLRVSHHDQPQHF	TRBJ1-5	.	.	TRBV7-3
TGCAGTGCTAGAGCCCCGCCGGATACGCAGTATTTT	CSARAPPDTQYF	TRBJ2-3	.	many	TRBV20-1
TGTGCCAGCAGCCTCGGCCAGCGGGGGAACACCGGGGAGCTGTTTTTT	CASSLGQRGNTGELFF	TRBJ2-2	TRBD2	many	TRBV3-1
TGTGCCAGCAGAACCCTAGCGGGCGTCACCGGGGAGCTGTTTTTT	CASRTLAGVTGELFF	TRBJ2-2	TRBD2	few	TRBV28
TGTGCCAGCAGGGTCAGGGGCGGTGGGGCCAACGTCCTGACTTTC	CASRVRGGGANVLTF	TRBJ2-6	.	.	TRBV7-2
TGTGCCAGCAGTTTGGGCAGGACCTACGAGCAGTACTTC	CASSLGRTYEQYF	TRBJ2-7	.	few	TRBV27
TGTGCCAGTAGGATTGGAAGTAGCGGGGATCAAGAGACCCAGTACTTC	CASRIGSSGDQETQYF	TRBJ2-5	TRBD2	few	TRBV19
TGTGCCAGCTCACCTGGGCTAGCGGGAGCTACGCAGTATTTT	CASSPGLAGATQYF	TRBJ2-3	TRBD2	.	TRBV18
TGTGCCATCAGGAGATCGGAGGGGTCAGCAGCTTTCTTT	CAIRRSEGSAAFF	TRBJ1-1	.	many	TRBV10-3
TGTGCCAGCAGTTTATACCCCTTAGCGGGACGCACAGATACGCAGTATTTT	CASSLYPLAGRTDTQYF	TRBJ2-3	TRBD2	many	TRBV12-3/TRBV12-4
TGTGCCAGCAGTTACTCCCGGGACAGGGCCCGCAATGAGCAGTTCTTC	CASSYSRDRARNEQFF	TRBJ2-1	TRBD1	.	TRBV6-7
TGCGCCAGCAGCTTCCTACTGAACACTGAAGCTTTCTTT	CASSFLLNTEAFF	TRBJ1-1	.	many	TRBV5-1
TGCGCCAGCAGCCAAGATAGCAGCTATGGCTACACCTTC	CASSQDSSYGYTF	TRBJ1-2	.	few	TRBV4-1
TGTGCCAGCTCACGAGGGGACACTAGCTACGAGCAGTACTTC	CASSRGDTSYEQYF	TRBJ2-7	.	many	TRBV18
TGTGCCAGCAGTTTATGGGGCACCGGGAGTGGGAATGAAAAACTGTTTTTT	CASSLWGTGSGNEKLFF	TRBJ1-4	.	many	TRBV28
TGCAGTGCTAGAGATAGCCGGGGCACAGATACGCAGTATTTT	CSARDSRGTDTQYF	TRBJ2-3	.	many	TRBV20-1
TGTGCCAGCAGTTACAGGGACAACACTGAAGCTTTCTTT	CASSYRDNTEAFF	TRBJ1-1	.	many	TRBV27
TGTGCCAGCAGCCCGGGGTGGGGGCTTCGGACCGGGGAGCTGTTTTTT	CASSPGWGLRTGELFF	TRBJ2-2	.	.	TRBV7-2
TGTGCCAGCAGTTTATTAGGGGGCACTGAAGCTTTCTTT	CASSLLGGTEAFF	TRBJ1-1	.	many	TRBV28
TGCACCGGGACTAGCGGGAGGGTTAATGAGCAGTTCTTC	CTGTSGRVNEQFF	TRBJ2-1	TRBD2	few	TRBV29-1
TGCGCCAGCAGCTTTATAGCGGGACTAAAGTACGAGCAGTACTTC	CASSFIAGLKYEQYF	TRBJ2-7	TRBD2	many	TRBV5-1
TGTGCCAGCAGCCTAACCGGGACTAGCGGGAGGAAGACCCAGTACTTC	CASSLTGTSGRKTQYF	TRBJ2-5	TRBD2	many	TRBV12-3/TRBV12-4
TGTGCCAGCAGTTTCAGGCAGAAAAACACTGAAGCTTTCTTT	CASSFRQKNTEAFF	TRBJ1-1	.	many	TRBV12-3/TRBV12-4
TGTGCCAGCGCCAGGACCCATGGCTCCTACGAGCAGTACTTC	CASARTHGSYEQYF	TRBJ2-7	.	few	TRBV9
TGTGCCAGCAGCCTACGGACTAGCGGGAGTTACGAGCAGTACTTC	CASSLRTSGSYEQYF	TRBJ2-7	TRBD2	many	TRBV7-8
TGTGCCACCAGTGACCGCGGACAGGGCAACAATGAGCAGTTCTTC	CATSDRGQGNNEQFF	TRBJ2-1	TRBD1	few	TRBV24-1
TGCGCCAGCAGCCAAAACGTGGCGGAAAAACTGTTTTTT	CASSQNVAEKLFF	TRBJ1-4	.	.	TRBV4-1
TGTGCCAGCAGTACCCTCTCCTACGAGCAGTACTTC	CASSTLSYEQYF	TRBJ2-7	.	many	TRBV12-3/TRBV12-4
TGCAGTGGGTTGGGACACACCAAGAACACTGAAGCTTTCTTT	CSGLGHTKNTEAFF	TRBJ1-1	.	few	TRBV20-1
TGTGCCAGCAGCTTGGACGAGGAGCAGTTCTTC	CASSLDEEQFF	TRBJ2-1	.	many	TRBV7-9
TGTGCCAGCAGTCCCCGGGACACCAACACTGAAGCTTTCTTT	CASSPRDTNTEAFF	TRBJ1-1	.	many	TRBV28
TGTGCCAGCTCAAGACTAGCGGGAGTTCGTCGAGAGACCCAGTACTTC	CASSRLAGVRRETQYF	TRBJ2-5	TRBD2	many	TRBV18
TGTGCCAGCAGCCCCACAGGCAAAGCGGTCTACTATGGCTACACCTTC	CASSPTGKAVYYGYTF	TRBJ1-2	.	many	TRBV11-2
TGTGCCAGCAGCTTAGCGCGGGGGTGGACAGGGGGCTCTGGCTACACCTTC	CASSLARGWTGGSGYTF	TRBJ1-2	TRBD1	many	TRBV7-8
TGTGCCAGCAGGAACGACAGGGGGGACTACGAGCAGTACTTC	CASRNDRGDYEQYF	TRBJ2-7	TRBD1	many	TRBV6-1
TGCAGTGCTAGAGCGACAGGGGGCAATTCACCCCTCCACTTT	CSARATGGNSPLHF	TRBJ1-6	TRBD1	.	TRBV20-1
TGTGCCAGCAGCTTCCTAGCGACCCACACCGGGGAGCTGTTTTTT	CASSFLATHTGELFF	TRBJ2-2	.	many	TRBV5-5
TGTGCCAGCAGGGGGAGGGCGAGCACCGGGGAGCTGTTTTTT	CASRGRASTGELFF	TRBJ2-2	TRBD2	few	TRBV27
TGTGCCAGCAGCCAAAATGGGGCTGCCCTTTCGGATACGCAGTATTTT	CASSQNGAALSDTQYF	TRBJ2-3	.	many	TRBV3-1
TGTGCCAGCAGCTTAGTTAGGACACCCGGGGGTGAGCAGTTCTTC	CASSLVRTPGGEQFF	TRBJ2-1	.	.	TRBV7-2
TGCAGTGCTGGGACTAGCGGAAAGTACGAGCAGTACTTC	CSAGTSGKYEQYF	TRBJ2-7	TRBD2	many	TRBV20-1
TGTGCCAGCAGTCGAGATTGGACAGGAGACTACGAGCAGTACTTC	CASSRDWTGDYEQYF	TRBJ2-7	TRBD1	few	TRBV6-1
TGTGCCAGCAGCTCGGACAACCTTATTGACTATGGCTACACCTTC	CASSSDNLIDYGYTF	TRBJ1-2	.	many	TRBV2
TGTGCCAGCACCCCTTCACAGTTTAGCACAGATACGCAGTATTTT	CASTPSQFSTDTQYF	TRBJ2-3	.	few	TRBV7-9
TGTGCCAGCAGCCCCCCTAGGGGTAGCGGCCTAGCGGGGGAGCTGTTTTTT	CASSPPRGSGLAGELFF	TRBJ2-2	.	many	TRBV3-1
TGTGCCAGCAGTTTAACGCCGAACCAGGGACTAGCGGGAGGGCCCTCTGACAATGAGCAGTTCTTC	CASSLTPNQGLAGGPSDNEQFF	TRBJ2-1	TRBD2	few	TRBV27
TGCAGCGTTGCTAGCTCTCCCAGTTACGAGCAGTACTTC	CSVASSPSYEQYF	TRBJ2-7	.	few	TRBV29-1
TGTGCCACCAGTGATCGGAACAGGGGGACCAACTATGGCTACACCTTC	CATSDRNRGTNYGYTF	TRBJ1-2	TRBD1	many	TRBV24-1
TGTGCCTGGACGGAGGGAGGGCCGGGTGAGCAGTTCTTC	CAWTEGGPGEQFF	TRBJ2-1	TRBD2	many	TRBV30
TGCGCCACCCCAGGGAGGTCGGGACCCCCTCCTCACGAGCAGTACTTC	CATPGRSGPPPHEQYF	TRBJ2-7	.	many	TRBV5-1